This T cell receptor (beta chain) is drawn from a study of T cells in Graves' hyperthyroidism and ophthalmopathy. Study-wide results and limits: Appearing also in blood were most of the thyroid clonotypes expanded above 0.001. The model's output predicted ophthalmopathy at a median of roughly 6.9 months prior to onset.

Turning to this clonotype: Its antigen is unidentified.

Researchers amplified the TCR beta CDR3 regions from RNA transcripts. An initial round of RT-PCR targeting the TCR CDR3 relied on the HTBI primer set. A single record per CDR3 protein comes from TCRdb applying MiXCR to the multiplex PCR reads. The top ten hold 11% to 15% of the sample, which has a few hundred thousand distinct CDR3 sequences, around 16% seen once. V was cut by 4 bases and J by 3 bases, with 22 bases left in between. There are 17 residues in the CDR3. The V gene's germline CDR1 is DFQATT and CDR2 SNEGSKA (reference sequence). It was considered stable Graves' hyperthyroidism when ophthalmopathy did not progress within 18 months. Hyperthyroidism had been newly diagnosed in patients aged 18 to 65, and its duration was under 2 months.

Sample: blood. This chain joins TRBV20-1 and TRBJ2-1, with TRBD2 as a possible D gene (6 bases). The clonotype was recovered from a woman aged 18-35 years with Graves' hyperthyroidism. Here the CDR3 DNA reads TGCAGTGCTACAGTCCCCCCGGGAGCGGACCTCTACAATGAGCAGTTCTTC. Amino acids: CSATVPPGADLYNEQFF.